Listed below are T cell receptor beta chains from one sample, sequenced in a study of Ad26.COV2.S vaccination and SARS-CoV-2 variants. Generated by immunoSEQ multiplex PCR, the TCRdb table keeps only in-frame clones and is missing some. The table has under 150,000 clones, more than 80% seen once. Sequenced here: peripheral blood, sampled after recovery from COVID-19. These receptors were taken from a human donor who had recovered from COVID-19. Both conserved end residues are part of each CDR3. A D gene is named only where the DNA matches it firmly. A row's size may be missing; if present it is once, few, many or a size class.

TGTGCCAGCAGCAAAAAGTCGGGGGATGAGCAGTTCTTC | CASSKKSGDEQFF | - | TRBJ2-1 | TRBV21-1 | -
TGTGCCACCAGCAGAGTCCGGGGGGGCTACAATGAGCAGTTCTTC | CATSRVRGGYNEQFF | TRBD2 | TRBJ2-1 | TRBV15 | -
TGCAGCGTCCTCACAGGGAACACTGAAGCTTTCTTT | CSVLTGNTEAFF | - | TRBJ1-1 | TRBV29-1 | -
TGTGCCAGCAGCTTGGAAGGGCTTCATGGCTACACCTTC | CASSLEGLHGYTF | - | TRBJ1-2 | TRBV5-5 | -
TGTGCCAGCAGCCAATACAGGGAAAACACTGAAGCTTTCTTT | CASSQYRENTEAFF | - | TRBJ1-1 | TRBV3-1/TRBV3-2 | -
TGTGCCACCAGCGGAGGGACATTGAACACTGAAGCTTTCTTT | CATSGGTLNTEAFF | - | TRBJ1-1 | TRBV15 | -
TGTGCCAGCAGCCAAGACGGCAGGGCGGCTGAAGCTTTCTTT | CASSQDGRAAEAFF | - | TRBJ1-1 | TRBV4-2 | -
TGTGCCAGCAGCGTGAAAACTGAGTACCAAGAGACCCAGTACTTC | CASSVKTEYQETQYF | - | TRBJ2-5 | TRBV9 | -
TGTGCCAGCAGCCAAGTTGAAGGTCACCAAGAGACCCAGTACTTC | CASSQVEGHQETQYF | - | TRBJ2-5 | TRBV3-1/TRBV3-2 | -
TGTGCCAGCAGTCACCGTGTGACAGCCCAAGAGACCCAGTACTTC | CASSHRVTAQETQYF | - | TRBJ2-5 | TRBV27 | -
TGTGCCTGGAGTGTCAGGGGTACTGAAGCTTTCTTT | CAWSVRGTEAFF | - | TRBJ1-1 | TRBV30 | -
TGTGCCAGCTCACCAAATCTAGCGGGGAGCACCGGGGAGCTGTTTTTT | CASSPNLAGSTGELFF | TRBD2 | TRBJ2-2 | TRBV18 | -
TGTGCCAGCACCCTGGACAGGGCCATCAACTATGGCTACACCTTC | CASTLDRAINYGYTF | TRBD1 | TRBJ1-2 | TRBV6-5 | -
TGTCGTCGCGGGGGGCCCTACGAGCAGTACTTC | CRRGGPYEQYF | TRBD2 | TRBJ2-7 | TRBV19 | -
TGTGCCAGTACCCCGTACGCTTCGGGCACCGGGGAGCTGTTTTTT | CASTPYASGTGELFF | - | TRBJ2-2 | TRBV19 | -
TGTGCCAGTAGTCCCCGACTAGCGGGGGGCCCTTGGGATACGCAGTATTTT | CASSPRLAGGPWDTQYF | TRBD2 | TRBJ2-3 | TRBV19 | -
TGTGCCAGCAGTTCTCCGGCCGGGGCAGGGACAGATACGCAGTATTTT | CASSSPAGAGTDTQYF | - | TRBJ2-3 | TRBV27 | -
TGCGCCAGCAGCCAGCCGGTGGGTGTTGGGCAGTTCTTC | CASSQPVGVGQFF | - | TRBJ2-1 | TRBV4-1 | -
TGTGCCAGCAGGAGGGACAATGAGCAGTTCTTC | CASRRDNEQFF | - | TRBJ2-1 | TRBV18 | -
TGTGCCACCGCTGTTGCGAACACCGGGGAGCTGTTTTTT | CATAVANTGELFF | - | TRBJ2-2 | TRBV24-1 | once
TGTGCCAGCATTAGCGGGGGGGAAGAGACCCAGTACTTC | CASISGGEETQYF | TRBD2 | TRBJ2-5 | TRBV12-3/TRBV12-4 | -
TGCGCCAGCAGTGGACAGGAACAAGAGACCCAGTACTTC | CASSGQEQETQYF | TRBD1 | TRBJ2-5 | TRBV23-1 | -
TGTGCCAGCAGCTCAGGAAAGGACGGTCTAAATGAGCAGTTCTTC | CASSSGKDGLNEQFF | - | TRBJ2-1 | TRBV5-6 | -
TGTGCCAGCAGCTTATTAGGCGACTATGGCTACACCTTC | CASSLLGDYGYTF | - | TRBJ1-2 | TRBV7-9 | -
TGTGCCATCAGTGAGGCGGGCAGGGAAGAGGGCTACACCTTC | CAISEAGREEGYTF | - | TRBJ1-2 | TRBV10-3 | -
TGTGCCAGCTCACCACCTCCGGGCGATGAGCAGTTCTTC | CASSPPPGDEQFF | - | TRBJ2-1 | TRBV18 | -
TGTGCCAGCAGCCAACTTGGGGGAGGGGAGACCCAGTACTTC | CASSQLGGGETQYF | TRBD2 | TRBJ2-5 | TRBV3-1/TRBV3-2 | -
TGTGCCACCAGCAGAGAAAAGAGGACTAACTCTGGCTACACCTTC | CATSREKRTNSGYTF | - | TRBJ1-2 | TRBV15 | few
TGTGCCAGCAGCGCCGAACCGGGACTTACTAATGAAAAACTGTTTTTT | CASSAEPGLTNEKLFF | - | TRBJ1-4 | TRBV9 | -
TGTGCCAGCAGCTTAGGAAAAGCCACCAACTATGGCTACACCTTC | CASSLGKATNYGYTF | - | TRBJ1-2 | TRBV7-2 | -
TGTGCCAGCAGTTTGCGGTTTCCCTATAATTCACCCCTCCACTTT | CASSLRFPYNSPLHF | - | TRBJ1-6 | TRBV27 | once
TGTGCCAGCAGCGTTTACAACAGCAATCAGCCCCAGCATTTT | CASSVYNSNQPQHF | - | TRBJ1-5 | TRBV6-2/TRBV6-3 | -
TGTGCCAGCACCCCCGGACTAGCGGGGGCTCGTAGTGCGGTATCAGATACGCAGTATTTT | CASTPGLAGARSAVSDTQYF | TRBD2 | TRBJ2-3 | TRBV28 | -
TGTGCCAGCAGCGACGGCAGAGTAAACACTGAAGCTTTCTTT | CASSDGRVNTEAFF | - | TRBJ1-1 | TRBV28 | -
TGTGCCAGCAGCTCGTGGGGGGATAACACTGAAGCTTTCTTT | CASSSWGDNTEAFF | - | TRBJ1-1 | TRBV5-4 | -
TGTGCCAGCAGTTTTCTCGCGGGGAATGAGCAGTTCTTC | CASSFLAGNEQFF | - | TRBJ2-1 | TRBV28 | -
TGTGCCAGCAGCTTGGAGGCAAAAACTGAAGCTTTCTTT | CASSLEAKTEAFF | - | TRBJ1-1 | TRBV5-8 | -
TGTGCCAGCAGCTCCGTACCTAGCGGGGGGTCCAGTGAGCAGTTCTTC | CASSSVPSGGSSEQFF | TRBD2 | TRBJ2-1 | TRBV5-6 | -
TGTGCCAGTAGTACCCGGGACCCGAGGAGGGCTTTCTTT | CASSTRDPRRAFF | - | TRBJ1-1 | TRBV19 | -
TGTGCCAGCAGCTTGATGGGACAGGAGAAAAACATTCAGTACTTC | CASSLMGQEKNIQYF | TRBD1 | TRBJ2-4 | TRBV5-6 | -
TGTGCCAGCAGCCAAGTTTCTCCCGGGGAGCTGTTTTTT | CASSQVSPGELFF | - | TRBJ2-2 | TRBV3-1/TRBV3-2 | -
TGTGCCAGCAGTTTGCGCTATGGCTACACCTTC | CASSLRYGYTF | - | TRBJ1-2 | TRBV28 | -
TGTGCCAGCAGTTTATCTAGCAATCAGCCCCAGCATTTT | CASSLSSNQPQHF | - | TRBJ1-5 | TRBV28 | -
TGTGCCAGCAGCTTAGAGTTTGCGACTTACTTCGGGGAGACCCAGTACTTC | CASSLEFATYFGETQYF | - | TRBJ2-5 | TRBV11-2 | -
TGCGCCAGCAGCCAACCCCTCGGACAGTTTTTGAACACTGAAGCTTTCTTT | CASSQPLGQFLNTEAFF | - | TRBJ1-1 | TRBV4-1 | few
TGCGCCAGCAGCCAAGACAAGGGTTCCGGGGAGCTGTTTTTT | CASSQDKGSGELFF | - | TRBJ2-2 | TRBV4-3 | once
TGCGCCAGCAGCTTGAGGGCAGACACAGATACGCAGTATTTT | CASSLRADTDTQYF | - | TRBJ2-3 | TRBV5-1 | -
TGTGCCAGCAGCCCCTCGGACAGCTTGATGAACACTGAAGCTTTCTTT | CASSPSDSLMNTEAFF | - | TRBJ1-1 | TRBV7-6 | -
TGTGCTAGCAGCGGGCAGTCGAACACCGGGGAGCTGTTTTTT | CASSGQSNTGELFF | - | TRBJ2-2 | TRBV7-7 | -
TGTGCCAGCAGCAAAGAAGGTATTGGGGACAGGATCCTCGCAACTAATGAAAAACTGTTTTTT | CASSKEGIGDRILATNEKLFF | - | TRBJ1-4 | TRBV21-1 | -
TGTGCCACCAGCAGTCGGCCGGGGTTGCATGGCTACACCTTC | CATSSRPGLHGYTF | - | TRBJ1-2 | TRBV15 | -
TGCGCCAGCAGTCCTGACGGCCCGATGGCTTTCTTT | CASSPDGPMAFF | - | TRBJ1-1 | TRBV5-1 | -